Presented here are 13 T cell receptor beta chains from one specimen sequenced in a study of blood T cell repertoires in COVID-19. Clones were sequenced by immunoSEQ multiplex PCR, and TCRdb holds only the in-frame ones, with some missing. The data contain roughly 250,000 clones, about 79% of them singletons. The sequencing input was peripheral blood. These receptors all come from an elderly woman with acute or convalescent COVID-19.

V is TRBV7-8 and J is TRBJ1-1; tentatively, D is TRBD1 (5 bases). Germline V gene data show CDR1 as SGHVS and CDR2 as FQNEAQ. Between the trimmed V and J ends, which lost 5 bases and 8 bases, there was a span of 12 bases. The CDR3 extends over 12 amino acids. In nucleotides, the CDR3 is TGTGCCAGCAGCCTGACAGTGGGGGAAGCTTTCTTT. Its translation: CASSLTVGEAFF.

The J gene is TRBJ1-4, the V gene TRBV6-5, with TRBD1 matching 8 bases. The germline CDR1 and CDR2 sequences are MNHEY and SVGAGI. V was pared by 2 bases and J by 7 bases, with 0 bases of the junction left unmatched. CDR3 length: 13 amino acids. The CDR3 region is CASSYTGGEKLFF. The CDR3 region has the DNA TGTGCCAGCAGTTACACAGGGGGTGAAAAACTGTTTTTT.

This clone was seen just once. This chain uses TRBV5-6 with TRBJ1-2, with D maybe TRBD1 (6 bases). Per germline, CDR1 SGHDT and CDR2 YYEEEE. V dropped 7 bases and J dropped 5 bases, with 24 bases sitting between them. This CDR3 has 16 amino acids. CDR3 loop: CASYLGGSGGRYGYTF. The CDR3 DNA follows: TGTGCCAGCTACCTGGGAGGATCGGGGGGCCGATATGGCTACACCTTC.

V gene TRBV2 combines with J gene TRBJ1-1, with 9 bases identical to TRBD1. V lost 8 bases, J lost 4 bases, and 8 bases stayed unmatched. In germline, CDR1 is SNHLY, CDR2 FYNNEI. This CDR3 is built from 14 residues. CDR3 DNA sequence: TGTGCCAGCGGGCGGGACAGGGTTCCCACTGAAGCTTTCTTT. Translating it yields CASGRDRVPTEAFF.

The chain has TRBV19 and TRBJ2-3, with D maybe TRBD2 (5 bases). The V end lost 6 bases, the J end lost 7 bases, and 20 bases lay between the germline ends. The CDR3 covers 15 residues. Germline CDR1 reads LNHDA; CDR2 reads SQIVND (reference sequence). The CDR3 region has the DNA TGTGCCAGTAGGGAAAGCGGTACCCCCGTGAATACGCAGTATTTT. Its protein is CASRESGTPVNTQYF.

The chain is built from TRBV5-1 and TRBJ2-7, with 12 bases matching TRBD1. CDR3 length: 15 residues. The V gene end was trimmed by 4 bases and the J gene end by 7 bases; junction bases not matched to a gene: 9. Germline CDR1 reads SGHRS; CDR2 reads YFSETQ. The CDR3 bases are TGCGCCAGCAGCCCACAGGGACAGGGGGCGGGGGAGCAGTACTTC. Its translation: CASSPQGQGAGEQYF.

The chain uses TRBV4-1 and TRBJ1-2; no firm D call. CDR3 size: 15 residues. Germline V gene sequence: CDR1 MGHRA, CDR2 YSYEKL. Trimming stripped 0 bases from V and 8 bases from J, with 16 bases between. CDR3 amino acids: CASSQDHGVRGGYTF. As DNA, the CDR3 is TGCGCCAGCAGCCAAGATCACGGGGTCCGTGGCGGCTACACCTTC.

J is TRBJ2-1 and V is TRBV12-3 or TRBV12-4, with TRBD2 matching over 8 bases. J was trimmed by 4 bases and V by 8 bases; bases with no gene match: 4. The CDR3 consists of 13 residues. CDR3 amino acids: CASGGTRYNEQFF. CDR3 coding DNA: TGTGCCAGCGGCGGGACTAGATACAATGAGCAGTTCTTC.

This chain links TRBV5-1 with TRBJ2-1; 8 bases map to TRBD2. V shed 0 bases and J 5 bases; nucleotides not matched to a gene: 7. Germline assignment: CDR1 SGHRS and CDR2 YFSETQ. The CDR3 contains 16 residues. The CDR3 region has the DNA TGCGCCAGCAGCTTGGAGGAGCGGGGGAAACACAATGAGCAGTTCTTC. Residues: CASSLEERGKHNEQFF.

The chain combines TRBV24-1 with TRBJ1-1, with D possibly being TRBD1 (5 bases). The CDR3 is 14 amino acids. Germline loops: CDR1 KGHDR, CDR2 SFDVKD. V lost 5 bases and J 4 bases, leaving 13 bases between the germline ends. The CDR3 spells CATSVGQGPTEAFF. The DNA of the CDR3 is TGTGCCACCAGTGTAGGGCAGGGTCCCACTGAAGCTTTCTTT.

This chain links TRBV10-1 with TRBJ2-7; D uncertain. Trimming took 6 bases from V and 3 from J, leaving 12 bases between them. Per germline, CDR1 WNHNN and CDR2 SYGVQD (reference sequence). The CDR3 runs 13 residues. The CDR3, as DNA: TGCGCCAGCAGCGCTGCCAGATTCTACGAGCAGTACTTC. Its translation: CASSAARFYEQYF.

The chain combines TRBV19 with TRBJ2-1; 9 bases are a match to TRBD2. V lost 7 bases, J lost 9 bases, and 13 bases stayed unmatched. Germline CDR1 reads LNHDA; CDR2 reads SQIVND (reference sequence). The CDR3 consists of 15 residues. In nucleotides, the CDR3 is TGTGCCAGTAATTCTAACGCGGGGGGGCCCACTGAGCAGTTCTTC. Translating gives CASNSNAGGPTEQFF.

This chain links TRBV19 with TRBJ1-2; no definite D call. This CDR3 has 15 amino acids. Looked up from germline, CDR1 is LNHDA and CDR2 is SQIVND (reference sequence). V was shortened by 5 bases and J by 7 bases, with 20 bases between the two germline ends. The CDR3: CASSSTTGDVGGYTF. The CDR3 nucleotides are TGTGCCAGTAGTTCGACGACCGGGGATGTTGGTGGCTACACCTTC.